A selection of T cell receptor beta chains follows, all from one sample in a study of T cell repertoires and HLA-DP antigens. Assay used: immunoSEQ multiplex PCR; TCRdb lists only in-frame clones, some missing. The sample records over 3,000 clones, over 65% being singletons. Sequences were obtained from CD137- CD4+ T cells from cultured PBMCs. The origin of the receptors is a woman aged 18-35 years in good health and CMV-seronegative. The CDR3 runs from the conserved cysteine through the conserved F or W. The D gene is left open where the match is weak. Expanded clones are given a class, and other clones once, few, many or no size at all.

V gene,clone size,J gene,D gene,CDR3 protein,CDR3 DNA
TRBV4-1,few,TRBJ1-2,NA,CASSPQTQGGYTF,TGCGCCAGCAGCCCCCAGACTCAGGGGGGCTACACCTTC
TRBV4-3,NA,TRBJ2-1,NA,CASSPLGGAGADEQFF,TGCGCCAGCAGCCCCCTGGGGGGGGCGGGTGCCGATGAGCAGTTCTTC
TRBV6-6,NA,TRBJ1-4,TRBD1,CASRRGGFGEKLFF,TGTGCCAGCAGGCGAGGGGGCTTTGGGGAAAAACTGTTTTTT
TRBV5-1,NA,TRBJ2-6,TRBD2,CASSLGATGLAVRSGANVLTF,TGCGCCAGCAGCTTGGGAGCTACAGGACTAGCGGTGCGCTCTGGGGCCAACGTCCTGACTTTC
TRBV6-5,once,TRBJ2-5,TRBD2,CASSWTSGQETQYF,TGTGCCAGCAGTTGGACTAGCGGGCAAGAGACCCAGTACTTC
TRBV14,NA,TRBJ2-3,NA,CASSQDLVDTQYF,TGTGCCAGCAGCCAAGATCTTGTGGATACGCAGTATTTT
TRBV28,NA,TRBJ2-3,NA,CASSPSGGTDTQYF,TGTGCCAGCAGTCCGAGCGGTGGCACAGATACGCAGTATTTT
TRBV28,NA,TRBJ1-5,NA,CASVMGRLNQPQHF,TGTGCCAGCGTCATGGGCAGACTCAATCAGCCCCAGCATTTT
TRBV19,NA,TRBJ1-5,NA,CASSHYTGYQPQHF,TGTGCCAGTAGTCACTATACCGGTTATCAGCCCCAGCATTTT
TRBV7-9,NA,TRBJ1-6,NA,CASSLQDTTYNSPLHF,TGTGCCAGCAGCTTACAGGACACCACCTATAATTCACCCCTCCACTTT
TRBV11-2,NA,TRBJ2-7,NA,CASQRSLGNYEQYF,TGTGCCAGCCAAAGAAGCCTTGGCAACTACGAGCAGTACTTC
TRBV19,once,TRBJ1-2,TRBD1,CASTDRDSVLYGYTF,TGTGCCAGTACCGATCGGGACAGCGTTCTCTATGGCTACACCTTC
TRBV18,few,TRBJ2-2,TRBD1,CASSPTGTGAGGELFF,TGTGCCAGCTCACCAACCGGGACAGGGGCCGGCGGGGAGCTGTTTTTT
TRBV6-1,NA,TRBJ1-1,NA,CAGGGTEAFF,TGCGCCGGGGGGGGCACTGAAGCTTTCTTT
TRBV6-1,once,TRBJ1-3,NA,CASTSDGSSGNTIYF,TGTGCCAGCACGTCGGACGGTAGCTCTGGAAACACCATATATTTT
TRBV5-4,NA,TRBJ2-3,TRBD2,CASSSGLAASTDTQYF,TGTGCCAGCAGCTCCGGACTAGCGGCTAGCACAGATACGCAGTATTTT
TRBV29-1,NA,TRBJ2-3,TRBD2,CSLGGPAGGSTDTQYF,TGCAGCCTCGGGGGGCCAGCGGGAGGTTCCACAGATACGCAGTATTTT
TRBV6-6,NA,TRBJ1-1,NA,CASSRRGNTEAFF,TGTGCCAGCAGTAGGAGAGGGAACACTGAAGCTTTCTTT
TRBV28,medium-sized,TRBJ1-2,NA,CASSFKGGFGYGYTF,TGTGCCAGCAGTTTTAAGGGGGGATTCGGCTATGGCTACACCTTC
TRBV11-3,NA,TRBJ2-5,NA,CASSPDTGQETQYF,TGTGCCAGCAGCCCAGATACGGGACAAGAGACCCAGTACTTC
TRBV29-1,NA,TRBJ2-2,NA,CSAANTGELFF,TGCAGCGCAGCGAACACCGGGGAGCTGTTTTTT
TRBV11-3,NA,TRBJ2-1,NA,CASSLEGDTSPLNEQFF,TGTGCCAGCAGCTTAGAAGGGGACACATCCCCTCTAAATGAGCAGTTCTTC
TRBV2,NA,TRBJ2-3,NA,CARPGSPDTQYF,TGTGCCAGGCCGGGGAGCCCAGATACGCAGTATTTT
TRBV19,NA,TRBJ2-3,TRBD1,CASSIGDRSTDTQYF,TGTGCCAGTAGTATAGGGGACAGGAGCACAGATACGCAGTATTTT
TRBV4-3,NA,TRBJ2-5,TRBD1,CASSQEGTGTETQYF,TGCGCCAGCAGCCAAGAAGGGACAGGGACAGAGACCCAGTACTTC
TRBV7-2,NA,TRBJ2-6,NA,CASRESSGANVLTF,TGTGCCAGCCGCGAGAGCTCTGGGGCCAACGTCCTGACTTTC
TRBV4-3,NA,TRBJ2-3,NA,CASSLDRTDTQYF,TGCGCCAGCAGCCTGGACCGAACTGATACGCAGTATTTT
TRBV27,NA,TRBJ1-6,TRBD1,CASSRDRSNSPLHF,TGTGCCAGCAGCCGGGACAGATCTAATTCACCCCTCCACTTT
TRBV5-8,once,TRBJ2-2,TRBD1,CASTSRGRWAGELFF,TGTGCCAGCACGTCAAGGGGGCGCTGGGCCGGGGAGCTGTTTTTT
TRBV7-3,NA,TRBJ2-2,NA,CASSLSPGVMNTGELFF,TGTGCCAGCAGCTTATCTCCGGGAGTAATGAACACCGGGGAGCTGTTTTTT
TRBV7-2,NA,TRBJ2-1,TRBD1,CASSPTGVSYNEQFF,TGTGCCAGCAGCCCGACAGGGGTCTCCTACAATGAGCAGTTCTTC
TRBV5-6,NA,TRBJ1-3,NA,CASSSRGVLFSGNTIYF,TGTGCCAGCAGCTCCCGGGGCGTCTTATTCTCTGGAAACACCATATATTTT
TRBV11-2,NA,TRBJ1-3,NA,CASSLVPGSGNTIYF,TGTGCCAGCAGCTTAGTACCAGGGAGTGGAAACACCATATATTTT
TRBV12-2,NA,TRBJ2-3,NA,CASRGLPVTDTQYF,TGTGCAAGTCGCGGACTACCTGTCACAGATACGCAGTATTTT
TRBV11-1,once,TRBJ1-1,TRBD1,CASSNRDRQDLNTEAFF,TGTGCCAGCAGCAACCGGGACAGGCAAGACCTGAACACTGAAGCTTTCTTT
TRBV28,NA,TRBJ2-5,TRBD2,CASSFTSGGPVTQETQYF,TGTGCCAGCAGTTTTACTAGCGGGGGACCTGTCACCCAAGAGACCCAGTACTTC
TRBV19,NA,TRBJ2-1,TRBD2,CASSMGREVAYNEQFF,TGTGCCAGTAGTATGGGGCGGGAGGTCGCCTACAATGAGCAGTTCTTC
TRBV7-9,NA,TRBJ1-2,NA,CASSPRLLYGYTF,TGTGCCAGCAGCCCACGGTTGCTCTATGGCTACACCTTC
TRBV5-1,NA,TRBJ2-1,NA,CASSLSGDSYNEQFF,TGCGCCAGCAGCTTGAGCGGCGACTCCTACAATGAGCAGTTCTTC
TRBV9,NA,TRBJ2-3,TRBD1,CASSSLRGPADTQYF,TGTGCCAGCAGCTCGCTCAGGGGGCCCGCAGATACGCAGTATTTT
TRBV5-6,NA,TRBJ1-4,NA,CASSFRSTNEKLFF,TGTGCCAGCAGCTTCAGATCAACTAATGAAAAACTGTTTTTT
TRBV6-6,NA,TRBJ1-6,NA,CASSLTGNSPLHF,TGTGCCAGCAGCCTTACAGGGAATTCACCCCTCCACTTT
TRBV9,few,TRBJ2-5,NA,CASSVLDRIQETQYF,TGTGCCAGCAGCGTACTTGACCGAATTCAAGAGACCCAGTACTTC
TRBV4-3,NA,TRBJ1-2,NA,CASSHADRWEGYTF,TGCGCCAGCAGCCACGCCGACAGGTGGGAAGGCTACACCTTC
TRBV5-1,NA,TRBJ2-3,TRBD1,CASSLPGGAADTQYF,TGCGCCAGCAGCTTGCCAGGGGGCGCGGCAGATACGCAGTATTTT
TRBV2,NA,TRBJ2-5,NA,CASSAIAILGTQYF,TGTGCCAGCAGTGCGATCGCGATCCTGGGGACCCAGTACTTC
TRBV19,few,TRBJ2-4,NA,CASRASRAKNIQYF,TGTGCCAGTAGGGCCAGCAGGGCCAAAAACATTCAGTACTTC
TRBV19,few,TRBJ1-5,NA,CASSRGGYSNQPQHF,TGTGCCAGTAGTCGTGGCGGGTATAGCAATCAGCCCCAGCATTTT